The 31 T cell receptor beta chains listed next were all sequenced from one sample in a study of identical twins. TCRdb redid the calling of the 5' RACE reads with MiXCR, one entry per CDR3 protein. The sample comprises a few hundred thousand distinct CDR3 sequences, 10% of which are singletons, and about 9.1% rests with the top ten. Sequenced sample: memory T cells sorted from blood. The receptors were sampled from a man aged 50-59 years in good health.

This clonotype was recorded many times. V and J are TRBV7-6 and TRBJ1-2; 10 positions match TRBD1. Trimming took 1 base from V and 6 from J; bases not matched to a gene: 2. Germline-derived CDR1 and CDR2 are SGHVS and FNYEAQ. The CDR3 totals 14 residues. CDR3 region: CASSLGTGGNGYTF. The CDR3 DNA sequence: TGTGCCAGCAGCTTAGGGACAGGGGGAAATGGCTACACCTTC.

The sample holds many counts of this clonotype. The chain has TRBV6-5 and TRBJ2-7, with D uncertain. CDR1 is MNHEY, CDR2 SVGAGI, per germline. The ends were cut back, 2 bases at V and 4 bases at J, with 9 bases in the middle. The CDR3 covers 13 residues. CDR3 residues: CASSYHLGYEQYF. In DNA, the CDR3 is TGTGCCAGCAGTTACCATCTGGGATACGAGCAGTACTTC.

V is TRBV4-3 and J is TRBJ2-3; possible D gene TRBD2, 6 bases. Germline V gene data show CDR1 as LGHNA and CDR2 as YSLEER. Trimming removed 4 bases at V and 8 bases at J, with 16 bases between. This CDR3 contains 14 residues. The CDR3 region has the DNA TGCGCCAGCAGCCCGGACTACGGGGGTACTACGCAGTATTTT. Its protein is CASSPDYGGTTQYF.

This clonotype was seen ten or more times. The chain couples TRBV5-1 to TRBJ2-2; a weak D match, TRBD1 (5 bases). The CDR3 length is 16 residues. CDR1 and CDR2 from the germline V gene are SGHRS and YFSETQ. With 4 bases removed from V and 1 base from J, the gap between germline ends came to 14 bases. CDR3 in DNA: TGCGCCAGCAGCGTTGGCCAGGGAAGGAACACCGGGGAGCTGTTTTTT. Protein product: CASSVGQGRNTGELFF.

The table lists this clonotype with a few counts. J is TRBJ2-7 and V is TRBV11-2; D uncertain. Trimming took 1 base from V and 7 from J, leaving 8 bases between them. The V gene's germline CDR1 is SGHAT and CDR2 FQNNGV. This CDR3 has 12 amino acids. The CDR3 loop is CASSLGQQEQYF. The CDR3 nucleotides are TGTGCCAGCAGCTTAGGCCAACAGGAGCAGTACTTC.

J is TRBJ2-3 and V is TRBV5-8, with 10 bases lining up with TRBD1. J lost 0 bases, V lost 3 bases, and 1 base had no gene match. The CDR3 spans 15 residues. Germline lookup yields CDR1 SGHTS and CDR2 YDEGEE. The CDR3: CASSWTGGSTDTQYF. Written as DNA, the CDR3 is TGTGCCAGCAGCTGGACAGGGGGAAGCACAGATACGCAGTATTTT.

This clonotype has at least ten counts. This sequence joins TRBV12-3 or TRBV12-4 and TRBJ1-6; 7 positions match TRBD1. Trimming at V came to 3 bases and at J to 4 bases, leaving 6 bases not matched to a gene. The CDR3 spans 16 residues. DNA for the CDR3: TGTGCCAGCAGTTTGGGCGGGGACAGTTATAATTCACCCCTCCACTTT. It specifies CASSLGGDSYNSPLHF.

This clonotype was picked up many times. This chain uses TRBV20-1 with TRBJ2-3; D may be TRBD1 (5 bases). The CDR3 consists of 14 residues. CDR1 is DFQATT, CDR2 SNEGSKA, per germline (reference sequence). Trimming cost V 3 bases and J 0 bases, with 10 bases left between them. The CDR3 region has the DNA TGCAGTGCTAGGGACACCCGAAGCACAGATACGCAGTATTTT. Its protein is CSARDTRSTDTQYF.

This clonotype has more than one count but fewer than ten. This chain connects TRBV9 to TRBJ1-6; the match to TRBD1 covers 9 bases. V lost 4 bases to trimming and J lost 0 bases; unmatched junction nucleotides: 8. Germline CDR1 is SGDLS and CDR2 is YYNGEE. The CDR3 totals 18 residues. In nucleotides, the CDR3 is TGTGCCAGCAGCCCCCGGGACAGGGATTTCTCCTATAATTCACCCCTCCACTTT. Residues: CASSPRDRDFSYNSPLHF.

This clonotype was recorded a few times. The chain carries TRBV6-5 and TRBJ2-5; 11 nucleotides line up with TRBD2. The V and J ends lost 0 bases and 4 bases, in that order; junction bases with no gene match: 1. Germline values: CDR1 MNHEY, CDR2 SVGAGI. The CDR3 totals 15 residues. The CDR3 loop is CASSYSSGRGETQYF. CDR3 coding DNA: TGTGCCAGCAGTTACTCTAGCGGGAGGGGAGAGACCCAGTACTTC.

The chain joins TRBV7-8 to TRBJ1-2, with D perhaps matching TRBD1 (5 bases). Trimming cost V 5 bases and J 0 bases, with 16 bases left between them. Germline loops: CDR1 SGHVS, CDR2 FQNEAQ. The CDR3 consists of 16 residues. CDR3 coding DNA: TGTGCCAGCAGCCTAAGCTTGGCAGGGACTAACTATGGCTACACCTTC. It translates to CASSLSLAGTNYGYTF.

The sample holds many counts of this clonotype. The chain joins TRBV5-1 to TRBJ2-7; TRBD1 matches 10 bases. The CDR3 sequence is 16 residues long. Germline V gene data show CDR1 as SGHRS and CDR2 as YFSETQ. Losses at the gene ends were 5 bases for V and 7 bases for J; bases not matched to a gene: 15. This CDR3 is CASSSLTGTGVGEQYF. The CDR3 DNA reads TGCGCCAGCAGTTCTCTTACCGGGACAGGGGTGGGAGAGCAGTACTTC.

This clonotype appeared many times. The chain carries TRBV20-1 and TRBJ1-6; D unclear. Germline V gene lookup returns CDR1 DFQATT and CDR2 SNEGSKA (reference sequence). V was cut by 6 bases and J by 8 bases, with 14 bases left in between. This CDR3 has 13 residues. The CDR3 protein is CSAPAFSDSPLHF. In DNA, the CDR3 is TGCAGTGCCCCGGCGTTTTCAGATTCACCCCTCCACTTT.

This clonotype turned up a few times. The chain recombines TRBV7-8 with TRBJ2-3; 14 bases line up with TRBD2. The CDR3 extends over 16 amino acids. Germline CDR1 and CDR2: SGHVS and FQNEAQ. V was pared by 4 bases and J by 8 bases, with 8 bases of the junction left unmatched. The CDR3 nucleotides read TGTGCCAGCAGCTATGGACTAGCGGGGGGCAGTGGTACGCAGTATTTT. Its protein product is CASSYGLAGGSGTQYF.

The rearrangement links TRBV27 to TRBJ1-6, with D possibly matching TRBD1 (5 bases). The length of the CDR3 is 15 residues. Trimming left V 2 bases short and J 2 bases short, with 7 bases between. Germline lookup yields CDR1 MNHEY and CDR2 SMNVEV (reference sequence). CDR3 in amino acids: CASSLRGAYNSPLHF. The DNA of the CDR3 is TGTGCCAGCAGTTTACGGGGGGCCTATAATTCACCCCTCCACTTT.

The chain carries TRBV11-2 and TRBJ2-7; D possibly corresponds to TRBD2 (5 bases). The V end was cut by 2 bases, the J end by 5 bases, with 10 bases between. This CDR3 is built from 13 residues. Germline lookup yields CDR1 SGHAT and CDR2 FQNNGV. The chain's CDR3 is CASSLSGNNEQYF. CDR3 DNA sequence: TGTGCCAGCAGCTTATCCGGGAACAACGAGCAGTACTTC.

This clonotype occurred a few times. V is TRBV29-1 and J is TRBJ2-3; no firm D call. This CDR3 comprises 11 residues. Trimming removed 4 bases at V and 5 bases at J, with 7 bases between. Germline CDR1 is SQVTM and CDR2 is ANQGSEA. The CDR3 coding sequence is TGCAGCGTTGGCTTTGTAGATACGCAGTATTTT. This codes for CSVGFVDTQYF.

This clonotype was detected ten times or more. The chain joins TRBV7-3 to TRBJ2-5; TRBD2 matches at 12 bases. CDR3 length: 15 amino acids. Looked up from germline, CDR1 is SGHTA and CDR2 is FQGTGA. With V trimmed by 5 bases and J by 4 bases, 5 bases remained unmatched. The CDR3 DNA reads as TGTGCCAGCAGCCAAAGGGGACTAGCGGGAGAGACCCAGTACTTC. Its translation: CASSQRGLAGETQYF.

This chain links TRBV19 with TRBJ2-1; possibly TRBD1 for D (6 bases). Looked up from germline, CDR1 is LNHDA and CDR2 is SQIVND (reference sequence). The CDR3 is made up of 16 amino acids. V lost 6 bases, J lost 7 bases, and 22 bases lay in between. This chain's CDR3 is CASRSVRAGVKNEQFF. The CDR3 coding sequence is TGTGCCAGTAGATCCGTCCGCGCAGGGGTAAAGAATGAGCAGTTCTTC. Based on the CDR3 plus reference TRBV19 and TRBJ2-1, the full variable domain is DGGITQSPKYLFRKEGQNVTLSCEQNLNHDAMYWYRQDPGQGLRLIYYSQIVNDFQKGDIAEGYSVSREKKESFPLTVTSAQKNPTAFYLCASRSVRAGVKNEQFFGPGTRLTVL.

The chain is built from TRBV28 and TRBJ1-2, with 9 bases that match TRBD1. V lost 7 bases, J lost 4 bases, and 10 bases stayed unmatched. Germline CDR1 MDHEN, CDR2 SYDVKM. There are 15 residues in the CDR3. The CDR3 DNA is TGTGCCAGCACCTCCGGGACAGGGATTATCTATGGCTACACCTTC. Its translation is CASTSGTGIIYGYTF.

This clonotype was seen ten or more times. J is TRBJ1-1 and V is TRBV29-1, with TRBD1 matching 7 bases. The CDR3 spans 13 residues. The junction had 6 bases not matched to a gene; V was cut back by 7 bases and J by 1 base. CDR1 SQVTM and CDR2 ANQGSEA come from the germline V gene. CDR3 protein: CSDVRGENTEAFF. The CDR3 region has the DNA TGCAGCGACGTCAGGGGGGAGAACACTGAAGCTTTCTTT.

This clonotype was observed a handful of times. V usage is TRBV7-2 and J usage is TRBJ2-1, with 10 nucleotides matching TRBD1. This CDR3 is 15 amino acids long. Germline-derived CDR1 and CDR2 are SGHTA and FQGNSA. The J segment lost 9 bases and the V segment lost 1 base, leaving 6 bases of the junction unmatched. CDR3 protein: CASSLGGGQGVEQFF. CDR3 in DNA: TGTGCCAGCAGCTTAGGAGGTGGACAGGGGGTTGAGCAGTTCTTC. The whole variable domain, remainder taken from reference TRBV7-2 and TRBJ2-1, is GAGVSQSPSNKVTEKGKDVELRCDPISGHTALYWYRQSLGQGLEFLIYFQGNSAPDKSGLPSDRFSAERTGGSVSTLTIQRTQQEDSAVYLCASSLGGGQGVEQFFGPGTRLTVL.

This clonotype was seen ten or more times. The V call is TRBV28, the J call TRBJ1-6, with TRBD1 identical over 7 bases. The CDR3 sequence is 13 residues long. CDR1 and CDR2 (germline): MDHEN, SYDVKM. The trim removed 8 bases at V and 8 bases at J, leaving 6 bases unmatched. For the CDR3, the DNA is TGTGCCAGCCGGAGACAGGGTTATTCACCCCTCCACTTT. Its translation: CASRRQGYSPLHF. Based on the CDR3 plus reference TRBV28 and TRBJ1-6, the full variable domain is DVKVTQSSRYLVKRTGEKVFLECVQDMDHENMFWYRQDPGLGLRLIYFSYDVKMKEKGDIPEGYSVSREKKERFSLILESASTNQTSMYLCASRRQGYSPLHFGNGTRLTVT.

This clonotype was seen only a few times. This rearrangement joins TRBV20-1 to TRBJ1-5; the D gene is possibly TRBD1 (5 bases). Germline CDR1 is DFQATT and CDR2 is SNEGSKA (reference sequence). V was shortened by 3 bases and J by 3 bases, with 15 bases between the two germline ends. The CDR3 loop spans 15 amino acids. In DNA, the CDR3 is TGCAGTGCTAGGGGGGGTGGGCTCCTCAATCAGCCCCAGCATTTT. It specifies CSARGGGLLNQPQHF.

This clonotype was observed a handful of times. The J gene is TRBJ2-7, the V gene TRBV10-3, with D maybe TRBD2 (6 bases). This CDR3 has 12 residues. CDR1 is ENHRY, CDR2 SYGVKD, per germline. V dropped 11 bases and J dropped 6 bases, with 17 bases sitting between them. CDR3: CAASTSSSEQYF. DNA of the CDR3: TGTGCCGCTTCGACTAGTTCGTCCGAGCAGTACTTC.

This clonotype was recorded at least ten times. The V gene is TRBV28, the J gene TRBJ2-7; D remains ambiguous. Germline lookup yields CDR1 MDHEN and CDR2 SYDVKM. The CDR3 is 13 residues long. The germline V and J ends were trimmed by 3 bases and 4 bases, with 10 bases remaining between them. The CDR3 bases are TGTGCCAGCAGTTTCCTCACAGATTACGAGCAGTACTTC. Protein sequence: CASSFLTDYEQYF. The entire variable domain, with the rest obtained from reference TRBV28 and TRBJ2-7, is as follows: DVKVTQSSRYLVKRTGEKVFLECVQDMDHENMFWYRQDPGLGLRLIYFSYDVKMKEKGDIPEGYSVSREKKERFSLILESASTNQTSMYLCASSFLTDYEQYFGPGTRLTVT.

The sample holds many counts of this clonotype. This chain joins TRBV6-1 and TRBJ2-6, with 10 bases matching TRBD1. The CDR3 is 18 amino acids. Germline trimming cut 3 bases from V and 0 bases from J; bases unmatched to any gene: 5. In germline, CDR1 is MNHNS, CDR2 SASEGT. CDR3: CASSEGQGTFSGANVLTF. CDR3 in DNA: TGTGCCAGCAGTGAGGGACAGGGGACCTTCTCTGGGGCCAACGTCCTGACTTTC.

This clonotype was observed at least ten times. V usage is TRBV5-1 and J usage is TRBJ2-1, with 11 bases identical to TRBD2. Trimming removed 4 bases from V and 6 bases from J; junction bases left unmatched: 3. CDR1 and CDR2 from the germline V gene are SGHRS and YFSETQ. This CDR3 is built from 14 residues. CDR3 sequence reads: CASSPLAGGNEQFF. In DNA form, the CDR3 reads TGCGCCAGCAGCCCCCTAGCGGGAGGCAATGAGCAGTTCTTC.

This clonotype was observed at least ten times. CDR3 region: CASSLGGVPHEKLFF. The CDR3 DNA reads as TGTGCCAGCAGCTTAGGCGGGGTGCCCCATGAAAAACTGTTTTTT. V usage is TRBV7-2 and J usage is TRBJ1-4; D gene unclear. V lost 1 base and J lost 6, with 12 bases in between. CDR1 and CDR2 from the germline V gene are SGHTA and FQGNSA. The CDR3 has 15 residues.

A few counts support this clonotype. This chain connects TRBV5-5 to TRBJ1-2; 7 bases are a match to TRBD1. With V trimmed by 3 bases and J by 4 bases, 6 bases remained unmatched. Germline loops: CDR1 SGHKS, CDR2 YYEKEE (reference sequence). The CDR3 is made up of 14 amino acids. DNA of the CDR3: TGTGCCAGCAGCTCATGGGACAGCGGCTATGGCTACACCTTC. Protein sequence: CASSSWDSGYGYTF.

This clonotype was counted many times. The J gene is TRBJ2-4, the V gene TRBV28; 10 bases agree with TRBD1. Germline CDR1 and CDR2: MDHEN and SYDVKM. The CDR3 has 17 amino acids. Losses at the gene ends were 5 bases for V and 7 bases for J; bases not matched to a gene: 14. CDR3 loop: CASSPRTGQGGGNIQYF. The CDR3 nucleotides are TGTGCCAGCAGTCCCCGGACCGGACAGGGGGGGGGGAACATTCAGTACTTC.